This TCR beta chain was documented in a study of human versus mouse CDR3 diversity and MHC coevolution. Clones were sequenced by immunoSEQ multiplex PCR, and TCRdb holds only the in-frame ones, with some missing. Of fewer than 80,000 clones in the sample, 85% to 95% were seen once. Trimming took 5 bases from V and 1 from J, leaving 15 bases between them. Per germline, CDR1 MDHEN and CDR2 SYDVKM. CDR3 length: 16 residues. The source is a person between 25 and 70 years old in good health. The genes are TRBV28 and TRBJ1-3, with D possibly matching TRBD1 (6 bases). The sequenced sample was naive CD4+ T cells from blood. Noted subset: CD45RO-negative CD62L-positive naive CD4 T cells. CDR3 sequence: CASSGFTGISGNTIYF. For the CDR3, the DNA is TGTGCCAGCAGTGGATTTACAGGGATATCTGGAAACACCATATATTTT.